The 13 T cell receptor beta chains in this list originate from one sample, sequenced in a study of graft-versus-host responses after intestinal transplantation. Their specific antigens are unknown. The method was immunoSEQ multiplex PCR; TCRdb's version includes in-frame clones alone and lacks a portion of them. The sample includes just over 70,000 clones, over 75% of them seen just once. This sample comprised unstimulated CD4+ T cells sorted from spleen or lymph node cells, obtained before transplant. The source of these receptors is a human donor who was the organ donor for an intestinal transplant.

The chain has TRBV11-2 and TRBJ1-1; the D is unclear. This CDR3 spans 13 amino acids. V lost 2 bases to trimming and J lost 1 base, with 5 bases between them. CDR1 and CDR2 (germline): SGHAT, FQNNGV. The CDR3 DNA is TGTGCCAGCAGCTTAACTGGGAACACTGAAGCTTTCTTT. Encoded protein: CASSLTGNTEAFF.

In DNA form, the CDR3 reads TGTGCCAGCAGTTTGGCCAGACAAGAGACCCAGTACTTC. It codes for CASSLARQETQYF. This chain connects TRBV28 to TRBJ2-5; D is unresolved. The germline V and J ends were trimmed by 3 bases and 2 bases, with 7 bases remaining between them. The CDR3 is 13 residues long. Germline V gives CDR1 MDHEN, CDR2 SYDVKM.

CDR3 DNA sequence: TGTGCCAGCAGCTACAGGGCTAGCTCCTACGAGCAGTACGTC. Amino acids: CASSYRASSYEQYV. The chain joins TRBV6-1 to TRBJ2-7, with D possibly being TRBD1 (6 bases). CDR3 length equals 14 residues. V gave up 6 bases and J gave up 0 bases, with 12 bases separating them. The germline V gene has CDR1 MNHNS and CDR2 SASEGT.

The chain couples TRBV19 to TRBJ2-5; perhaps TRBD1 as D (6 bases). CDR3 length equals 13 residues. V shed 6 bases and J shed 1 base, with 9 bases lying between them. Germline CDR1 and CDR2: LNHDA and SQIVND (reference sequence). CDR3: CASSRGGQETQYF. For the CDR3, the DNA is TGTGCCAGTAGCAGAGGGGGCCAAGAGACCCAGTACTTC.

This clone was seen only a few times. The chain combines TRBV28 with TRBJ1-6; D is perhaps TRBD1 (6 bases). Per germline, CDR1 MDHEN and CDR2 SYDVKM. V was shortened by 4 bases and J by 7 bases, with 14 bases between the two germline ends. The CDR3 contains 15 residues. The CDR3 DNA is TGTGCCAGCAGTTCCCCGACAGGACCGAATTCACCCCTCCACTTT. Amino acid sequence: CASSSPTGPNSPLHF.

To note about this clone: A read error may produce the germline difference seen at one junction end. V usage is TRBV7-7 and J usage is TRBJ2-2, with 8 bases fitting TRBD1. The V gene's germline CDR1 is SSHAT and CDR2 FNYEAQ (reference sequence). This CDR3 has 15 amino acids. The CDR3 loop is CASSSAQGANGELFF. In DNA form, the CDR3 reads TGTGCTAGCAGCTCAGCCCAGGGGGCGAACGGGGAGCTGTTTTTT.

J is TRBJ2-2 and V is TRBV12-5; D might be TRBD1 (6 bases). The CDR3 has 19 residues. The germline V gene has CDR1 LGHNT and CDR2 FRNRAP. V was clipped by 2 bases and J by 1 base, with 20 bases between them. The CDR3 coding sequence is TGTGCTAGTGGTTTGAGCGCTGGACAGACATATCTGAACACCGGGGAGCTGTTTTTT. It codes for CASGLSAGQTYLNTGELFF.

As DNA, the CDR3 is TGTGCCAGTAGGATTGTCTCGGGATCGAAGAACACTGAAGCTTTCTTT. Its protein is CASRIVSGSKNTEAFF. The chain couples TRBV19 to TRBJ1-1; D is uncertain. The germline V and J ends were trimmed by 6 bases and 1 base, with 18 bases remaining between them. The CDR3 loop spans 16 amino acids. The germline V gene encodes CDR1 LNHDA and CDR2 SQIVND (reference sequence).

CDR3 bases: TGCGCCAGCAGTTCCTCAACCACCGGGGAGACCCAGTACTTC. Residues: CASSSSTTGETQYF. The chain combines TRBV5-1 with TRBJ2-5, with D unclear. This CDR3 is built from 14 residues. From germline, CDR1 is SGHRS and CDR2 YFSETQ. Between the trimmed V and J ends, which lost 5 bases and 5 bases, there was a span of 16 bases.

The J gene is TRBJ2-3, the V gene TRBV5-1; D remains ambiguous. V shed 1 base and J shed 4 bases, with 4 bases lying between them. This CDR3 has 12 amino acids. Germline V gene lookup returns CDR1 SGHRS and CDR2 YFSETQ. The DNA of the CDR3 is TGCGCCAGCAGCTTGCATTCAGATACGCAGTATTTT. Residues: CASSLHSDTQYF. The full variable domain, its missing parts supplied by reference TRBV5-1 and TRBJ2-3, is KAGVTQTPRYLIKTRGQQVTLSCSPISGHRSVSWYQQTPGQGLQFLFEYFSETQRNKGNFPGRFSGRQFSNSRSEMNVSTLELGDSALYLCASSLHSDTQYFGPGTRLTVL.

This clone was detected only a few times. This chain links TRBV5-6 with TRBJ1-2; 9 nucleotides agree with TRBD1. Germline trimming cut 7 bases from V and 7 bases from J; bases unmatched to any gene: 14. CDR3 size: 15 residues. CDR1 is SGHDT and CDR2 is YYEEEE in the germline V gene. This CDR3 is CASSKSTGGGGGYTF. Written as DNA, the CDR3 is TGTGCCAGCTCGAAGTCCACAGGGGGCGGAGGTGGCTACACCTTC.

This sequence joins TRBV6-6 and TRBJ1-1; a weak D match, TRBD1 (5 bases). Germline V gene data show CDR1 as MNHNY and CDR2 as SVGAGI (reference sequence). Trimming shortened V by 3 bases and J by 3 bases, and 11 bases separated the two germline ends. The CDR3 covers 14 residues. This CDR3 is CASSYKGPDTEAFF. In DNA, the CDR3 is TGTGCCAGCAGTTATAAGGGGCCGGACACTGAAGCTTTCTTT.

The chain is built from TRBV4-1 and TRBJ2-3; D is possibly TRBD2 (6 bases). CDR1 and CDR2 from the germline V gene are MGHRA and YSYEKL. The V and J ends lost 0 bases and 2 bases respectively, with 24 bases between them. This CDR3 spans 20 amino acids. In nucleotides, the CDR3 is TGCGCCAGCAGCCAAGATCGGTCATGGACGGGAGAAGCTACCACAGATACGCAGTATTTT. Protein product: CASSQDRSWTGEATTDTQYF.